This T cell receptor beta chain comes out of a study of blood T cell repertoires in COVID-19. Overall study: Acute and convalescent COVID-19 samples came from the United States, Italy and Spain. PBMCs, B-cell-depleted T cells, or T cells provided the cDNA or gDNA that made up the material.

Authors' methods: Nucleated cell counts were estimated from reference gene primer amplification. Measured with immunoSEQ multiplex PCR; TCRdb has only the in-frame clones, and not every one. V, J and clone size reflect that table, while D and trimming were determined from the DNA. The table includes about 230,000 clones, approximately 83% detected once. Germline lookup yields CDR1 SGHRS and CDR2 YFSETQ. The CDR3 length is 16 residues. With 0 bases clipped from V and 5 bases from J, the junction kept 9 bases outside the gene matches. Sequencing used peripheral blood. This sequence originates from a man between 35 and 55 years old with acute or convalescent COVID-19. This chain connects TRBV5-1 to TRBJ1-1, with 8 bases matching TRBD1. The CDR3 nucleotides are TGCGCCAGCAGCTTGGACGGGACAGGTTCGGGGACTGAAGCTTTCTTT. This translates into CASSLDGTGSGTEAFF.